The present T cell receptor (beta chain) was sequenced within a study of metastatic and nonmetastatic thyroid tumors. Turning to the study itself: Repertoire comparison spanned blood and tumor or nodule tissue of malignant and benign thyroid patients.

Germline V gene lookup returns CDR1 LNHDA and CDR2 SQIVND (reference sequence). V gave up 5 bases and J gave up 3 bases, with 14 bases separating them. This CDR3 comprises 14 residues. Patients were all untreated before their thyroid surgery. This clone was counted ten times or more. With MiXCR, TCRdb reprocessed the PCR reads. The sample includes 30,000 or so clones, around a quarter of them seen just once. The sequence came from a female donor with papillary thyroid cancer or a benign thyroid nodule (not recorded which). Some clones in this sample may be carry-over from other donors' samples. The sequencing input was blood. The J gene is TRBJ2-7, the V gene TRBV19; the D is unclear. This chain's CDR3 is CASSARKGFYEQYF. In DNA form, the CDR3 reads TGTGCCAGTAGTGCAAGGAAGGGCTTCTACGAGCAGTACTTC.